This is a list of T cell receptor beta chains from one sample in a study of blood T cell repertoires in COVID-19. This table comes from immunoSEQ multiplex PCR, and its TCRdb copy is limited to in-frame clones, with some not included. The sample holds 150,000 or so clones; roughly 78% are singletons and the top ten take about 15%. Sequenced input: peripheral blood. The receptors here all came from a human donor with acute or convalescent COVID-19. The donor label of this sample is uncertain. CDR3s leave out the opening cysteine and the closing phenylalanine or tryptophan. D genes are given only for firm matches.

CDR3aa: ASSSNRGTHQPQH; j_gene: TRBJ1-5; v_gene: TRBV6-2/TRBV6-3; d_gene: TRBD1
CDR3aa: ASSLLGGEKLF; j_gene: TRBJ1-4; v_gene: TRBV7-9; d_gene: -
CDR3aa: ASSLASGANVLT; j_gene: TRBJ2-6; v_gene: TRBV18; d_gene: -
CDR3aa: ASSLVGRGAAGNTIY; j_gene: TRBJ1-3; v_gene: TRBV7-2; d_gene: -
CDR3aa: ASSPSRVESYEQY; j_gene: TRBJ2-7; v_gene: TRBV11-2; d_gene: -
CDR3aa: ATSAKTTRPIYGYT; j_gene: TRBJ1-2; v_gene: TRBV24-1; d_gene: -
CDR3aa: ASSQIRDKGIFATNEKLF; j_gene: TRBJ1-4; v_gene: TRBV4-1; d_gene: -
CDR3aa: AISERQGAKSSGANVLT; j_gene: TRBJ2-6; v_gene: TRBV10-3; d_gene: TRBD1
CDR3aa: ASSARTESSYNSPLH; j_gene: TRBJ1-6; v_gene: TRBV7-6; d_gene: -
CDR3aa: ASSLTRGGETQY; j_gene: TRBJ2-5; v_gene: TRBV13; d_gene: TRBD2
CDR3aa: SCQGGQGYYGYT; j_gene: TRBJ1-2; v_gene: TRBV29-1; d_gene: TRBD1
CDR3aa: ASSQDQMPGNTIY; j_gene: TRBJ1-3; v_gene: TRBV3-1/TRBV3-2; d_gene: -
CDR3aa: AISEGLKTGSGYT; j_gene: TRBJ1-2; v_gene: TRBV10-3; d_gene: TRBD1
CDR3aa: AWSEAARSSYNSPLH; j_gene: TRBJ1-6; v_gene: TRBV30; d_gene: -
CDR3aa: SVVRRSYNEQF; j_gene: TRBJ2-1; v_gene: TRBV29-1; d_gene: -
CDR3aa: ASSQFPGDSSYEQY; j_gene: TRBJ2-7; v_gene: TRBV4-1; d_gene: -
CDR3aa: ASSPSDKSSGYGYT; j_gene: TRBJ1-2; v_gene: TRBV4-2; d_gene: -
CDR3aa: ASSWRTGHGGYT; j_gene: TRBJ1-2; v_gene: TRBV6-1; d_gene: TRBD1
CDR3aa: ASSVRDGGAGANVLT; j_gene: TRBJ2-6; v_gene: TRBV9; d_gene: -
CDR3aa: ASSRRGESNEKLF; j_gene: TRBJ1-4; v_gene: TRBV3-1/TRBV3-2; d_gene: -
CDR3aa: ASSLDRANEKLF; j_gene: TRBJ1-4; v_gene: TRBV19; d_gene: TRBD1
CDR3aa: ASSRDRNQPQH; j_gene: TRBJ1-5; v_gene: TRBV5-5; d_gene: -
CDR3aa: ASSQEGDTEAF; j_gene: TRBJ1-1; v_gene: TRBV7-9; d_gene: -
CDR3aa: ASSPALAGGVYDSYNEQF; j_gene: TRBJ2-1; v_gene: TRBV7-8; d_gene: TRBD2
CDR3aa: ASTYGHRAF; j_gene: TRBJ1-1; v_gene: TRBV28; d_gene: -
CDR3aa: ASSLEAGYYNEQF; j_gene: TRBJ2-1; v_gene: TRBV7-2; d_gene: TRBD2
CDR3aa: ASSQGHGYT; j_gene: TRBJ1-2; v_gene: TRBV3-1/TRBV3-2; d_gene: -
CDR3aa: ASSFLAVNTEAF; j_gene: TRBJ1-1; v_gene: TRBV11-2; d_gene: -
CDR3aa: ASSLLSGQGNTEAF; j_gene: TRBJ1-1; v_gene: TRBV11-2; d_gene: TRBD1
CDR3aa: ASIQTTSGYQETQY; j_gene: TRBJ2-5; v_gene: TRBV7-9; d_gene: TRBD2
CDR3aa: ASSLSGNEQF; j_gene: TRBJ2-1; v_gene: TRBV11-2; d_gene: -
CDR3aa: ASSPRQGAQGSPLH; j_gene: TRBJ1-6; v_gene: TRBV2; d_gene: TRBD1
CDR3aa: ASSLGGVNYGYT; j_gene: TRBJ1-2; v_gene: TRBV18; d_gene: -
CDR3aa: ASSLAGTESSGANVLT; j_gene: TRBJ2-6; v_gene: TRBV18; d_gene: TRBD1
CDR3aa: ASAPSGNTIY; j_gene: TRBJ1-3; v_gene: TRBV12-5; d_gene: -
CDR3aa: ASSPGRIAGGGEQF; j_gene: TRBJ2-1; v_gene: TRBV19; d_gene: TRBD2
CDR3aa: ASRPGGLYNNEQF; j_gene: TRBJ2-1; v_gene: TRBV7-2; d_gene: TRBD2
CDR3aa: ASRPGTLGNTIY; j_gene: TRBJ1-3; v_gene: TRBV2; d_gene: -
CDR3aa: ATSRVGQGNTEAF; j_gene: TRBJ1-1; v_gene: TRBV15; d_gene: TRBD1
CDR3aa: ASSLMQATEAF; j_gene: TRBJ1-1; v_gene: TRBV7-9; d_gene: -
CDR3aa: ASSPGQAAEKLF; j_gene: TRBJ1-4; v_gene: TRBV25-1; d_gene: TRBD1
CDR3aa: ASSDAGWASGAGTQY; j_gene: TRBJ2-5; v_gene: TRBV11-2; d_gene: TRBD2
CDR3aa: ASTAQATTEAF; j_gene: TRBJ1-1; v_gene: TRBV2; d_gene: -
CDR3aa: ASSEVDRALYEQY; j_gene: TRBJ2-7; v_gene: TRBV2; d_gene: TRBD1
CDR3aa: ASSPTDYGYT; j_gene: TRBJ1-2; v_gene: TRBV9; d_gene: -
CDR3aa: ASRPMTGFSYGYT; j_gene: TRBJ1-2; v_gene: TRBV6-5; d_gene: TRBD1
CDR3aa: ASSLDGGGRNTEAF; j_gene: TRBJ1-1; v_gene: TRBV11-3; d_gene: -
CDR3aa: ASSGQAEAF; j_gene: TRBJ1-1; v_gene: TRBV10-1; d_gene: -
CDR3aa: ASSQALLANSYEQY; j_gene: TRBJ2-7; v_gene: TRBV4-2; d_gene: TRBD2
CDR3aa: ASSKAGQGVNQPQH; j_gene: TRBJ1-5; v_gene: TRBV21-1; d_gene: -
CDR3aa: ASSETGLQTYEQY; j_gene: TRBJ2-7; v_gene: TRBV6-1; d_gene: TRBD2
CDR3aa: ASSPNSASYEQY; j_gene: TRBJ2-7; v_gene: TRBV6-5; d_gene: -
CDR3aa: ASSTVNTEAF; j_gene: TRBJ1-1; v_gene: TRBV9; d_gene: -
CDR3aa: ASSAQGANTEAF; j_gene: TRBJ1-1; v_gene: TRBV9; d_gene: TRBD1
CDR3aa: ASRLGRLEYSNQPQH; j_gene: TRBJ1-5; v_gene: TRBV19; d_gene: -
CDR3aa: ASRKGTGSYNEQF; j_gene: TRBJ2-1; v_gene: TRBV9; d_gene: TRBD1
CDR3aa: ASSSSAGGTEAF; j_gene: TRBJ1-1; v_gene: TRBV5-1; d_gene: -
CDR3aa: ASSYRQIENTEAF; j_gene: TRBJ1-1; v_gene: TRBV6-5; d_gene: -
CDR3aa: ASSPREGRATGELF; j_gene: TRBJ2-2; v_gene: TRBV7-6; d_gene: TRBD2